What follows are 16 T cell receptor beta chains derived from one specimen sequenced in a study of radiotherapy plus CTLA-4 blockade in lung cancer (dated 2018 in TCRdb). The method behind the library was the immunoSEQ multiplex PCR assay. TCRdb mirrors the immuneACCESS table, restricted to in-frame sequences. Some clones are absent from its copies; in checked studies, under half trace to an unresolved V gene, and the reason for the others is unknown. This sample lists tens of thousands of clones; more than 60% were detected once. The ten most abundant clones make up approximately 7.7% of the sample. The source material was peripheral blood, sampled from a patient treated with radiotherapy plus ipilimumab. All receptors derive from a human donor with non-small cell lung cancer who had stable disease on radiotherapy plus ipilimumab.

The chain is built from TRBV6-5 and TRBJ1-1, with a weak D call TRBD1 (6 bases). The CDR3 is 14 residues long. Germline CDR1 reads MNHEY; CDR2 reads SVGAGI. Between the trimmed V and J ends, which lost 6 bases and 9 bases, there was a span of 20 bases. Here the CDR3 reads CASRDTGLRSKAFF. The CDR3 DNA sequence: TGTGCCAGCAGGGACACAGGGCTCCGGTCCAAAGCTTTCTTT.

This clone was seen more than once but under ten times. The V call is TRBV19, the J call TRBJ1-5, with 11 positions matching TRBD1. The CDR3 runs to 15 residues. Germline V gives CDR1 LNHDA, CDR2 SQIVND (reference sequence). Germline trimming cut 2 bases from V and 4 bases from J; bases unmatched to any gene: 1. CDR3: CASSIWDRGNQPQHF. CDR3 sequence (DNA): TGTGCCAGTAGTATATGGGACAGGGGGAATCAGCCCCAGCATTTT.

The CDR3 DNA reads TGCGCCAGCAGCTTGGGAGGGGAGAATGAAAAACTGTTTTTT. This codes for CASSLGGENEKLFF. The V and J genes are TRBV5-1 and TRBJ1-4; tentatively, D is TRBD1 (5 bases). The V and J ends lost 0 bases and 5 bases respectively, with 8 bases between them. The V gene's germline CDR1 is SGHRS and CDR2 YFSETQ. The CDR3 is 14 residues long. The full variable domain, its missing parts supplied by reference TRBV5-1 and TRBJ1-4, is KAGVTQTPRYLIKTRGQQVTLSCSPISGHRSVSWYQQTPGQGLQFLFEYFSETQRNKGNFPGRFSGRQFSNSRSEMNVSTLELGDSALYLCASSLGGENEKLFFGSGTQLSVL.

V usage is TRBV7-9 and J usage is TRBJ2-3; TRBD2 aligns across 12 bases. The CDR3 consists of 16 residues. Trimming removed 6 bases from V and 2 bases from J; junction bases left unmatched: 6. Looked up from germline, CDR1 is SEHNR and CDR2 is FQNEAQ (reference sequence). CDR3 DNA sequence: TGTGCCAGCAGTTCCGGGACTAGCGGGTTCACAGATACGCAGTATTTT. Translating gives CASSSGTSGFTDTQYF.

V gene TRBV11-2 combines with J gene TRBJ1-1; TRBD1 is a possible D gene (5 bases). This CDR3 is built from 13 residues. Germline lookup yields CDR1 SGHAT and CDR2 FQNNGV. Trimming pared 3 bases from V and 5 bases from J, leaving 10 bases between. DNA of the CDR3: TGTGCCAGCAGCTTCGGCCAGGGAACTGAAGCTTTCTTT. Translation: CASSFGQGTEAFF.

DNA for the CDR3: TGTGCCCAAAGGGGTAGCGGGGGCACAGATACGCAGTATTTT. Encoded protein: CAQRGSGGTDTQYF. V gene TRBV30 combines with J gene TRBJ2-3, with 8 bases matching TRBD2. The CDR3 extends over 14 amino acids. V lost 8 bases to trimming and J lost 1 base; unmatched junction nucleotides: 8. CDR1 and CDR2 (germline): GTSNPN, SVGIG (reference sequence).

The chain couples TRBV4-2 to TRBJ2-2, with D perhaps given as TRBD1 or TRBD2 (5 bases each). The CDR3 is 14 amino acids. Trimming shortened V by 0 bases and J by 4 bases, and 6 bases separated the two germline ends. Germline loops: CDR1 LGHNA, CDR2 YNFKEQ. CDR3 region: CASSQEGVTGELFF. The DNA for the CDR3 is TGTGCCAGCAGCCAAGAGGGGGTCACCGGGGAGCTGTTTTTT.

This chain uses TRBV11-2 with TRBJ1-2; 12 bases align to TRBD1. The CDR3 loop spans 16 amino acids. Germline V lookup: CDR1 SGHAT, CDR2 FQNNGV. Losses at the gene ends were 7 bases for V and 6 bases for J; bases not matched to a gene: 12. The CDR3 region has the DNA TGTGCCAGCACCCTAAAGTGGGGACAGGGGGCAAATGGCTACACCTTC. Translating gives CASTLKWGQGANGYTF.

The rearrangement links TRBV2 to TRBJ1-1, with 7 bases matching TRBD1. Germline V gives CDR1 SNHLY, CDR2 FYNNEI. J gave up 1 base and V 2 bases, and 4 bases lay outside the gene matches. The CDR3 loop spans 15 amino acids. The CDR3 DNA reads TGTGCCAGCAGTGAATGGACAGGTCCGAACACTGAAGCTTTCTTT. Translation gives CASSEWTGPNTEAFF. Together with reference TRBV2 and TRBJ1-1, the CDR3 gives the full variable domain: EPEVTQTPSHQVTQMGQEVILRCVPISNHLYFYWYRQILGQKVEFLVSFYNNEISEKSEIFDDQFSVERPDGSNFTLKIRSTKLEDSAMYFCASSEWTGPNTEAFFGQGTRLTVV.

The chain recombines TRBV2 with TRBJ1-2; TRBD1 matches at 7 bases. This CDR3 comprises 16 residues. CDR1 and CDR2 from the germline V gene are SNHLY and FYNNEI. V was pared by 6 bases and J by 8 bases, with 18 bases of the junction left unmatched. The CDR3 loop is CASSGSLIDRVGGYTF. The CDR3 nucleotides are TGTGCCAGCAGCGGATCCCTTATCGACAGGGTAGGAGGCTACACCTTC.

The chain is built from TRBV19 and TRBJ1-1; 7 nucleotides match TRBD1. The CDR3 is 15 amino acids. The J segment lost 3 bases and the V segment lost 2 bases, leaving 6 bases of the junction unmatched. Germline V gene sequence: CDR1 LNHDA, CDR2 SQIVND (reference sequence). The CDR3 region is CASSIQGVRDTEAFF. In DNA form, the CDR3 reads TGTGCCAGTAGTATACAGGGGGTCAGAGACACTGAAGCTTTCTTT. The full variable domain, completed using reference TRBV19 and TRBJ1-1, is DGGITQSPKYLFRKEGQNVTLSCEQNLNHDAMYWYRQDPGQGLRLIYYSQIVNDFQKGDIAEGYSVSREKKESFPLTVTSAQKNPTAFYLCASSIQGVRDTEAFFGQGTRLTVV.

The CDR3 region is CASSLLTDNSPLHF. As DNA, the CDR3 is TGCGCCAGCAGCTTGCTTACAGATAATTCACCCCTCCACTTT. The chain carries TRBV5-1 and TRBJ1-6; D gene unclear. The CDR3 runs to 14 residues. CDR1 and CDR2 from the germline V gene are SGHRS and YFSETQ. Trimming pared 1 base from V and 5 bases from J, leaving 7 bases between. Using reference TRBV5-1 and TRBJ1-6 for the parts outside the CDR3, the full variable domain is KAGVTQTPRYLIKTRGQQVTLSCSPISGHRSVSWYQQTPGQGLQFLFEYFSETQRNKGNFPGRFSGRQFSNSRSEMNVSTLELGDSALYLCASSLLTDNSPLHFGNGTRLTVT.

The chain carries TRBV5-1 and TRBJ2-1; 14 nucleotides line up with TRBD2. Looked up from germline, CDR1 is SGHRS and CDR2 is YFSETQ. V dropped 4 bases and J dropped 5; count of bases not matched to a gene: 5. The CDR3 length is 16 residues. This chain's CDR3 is CASSPRTSGGNNEQFF. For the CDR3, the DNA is TGCGCCAGCAGCCCAAGGACTAGCGGGGGGAACAATGAGCAGTTCTTC.

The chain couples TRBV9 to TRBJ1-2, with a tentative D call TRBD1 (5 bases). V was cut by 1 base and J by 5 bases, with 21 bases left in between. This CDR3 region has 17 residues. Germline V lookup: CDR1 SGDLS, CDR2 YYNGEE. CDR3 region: CASSVSTGQSGFYGYTF. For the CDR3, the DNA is TGTGCCAGCAGCGTATCTACGGGTCAGTCAGGGTTTTATGGCTACACCTTC.

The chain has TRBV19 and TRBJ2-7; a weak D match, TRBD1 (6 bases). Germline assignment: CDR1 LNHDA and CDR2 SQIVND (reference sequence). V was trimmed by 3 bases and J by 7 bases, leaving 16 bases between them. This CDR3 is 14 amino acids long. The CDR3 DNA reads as TGTGCCAGTAGTATCAGGGGCACTTCTGGTGAGCAGTACTTC. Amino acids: CASSIRGTSGEQYF.

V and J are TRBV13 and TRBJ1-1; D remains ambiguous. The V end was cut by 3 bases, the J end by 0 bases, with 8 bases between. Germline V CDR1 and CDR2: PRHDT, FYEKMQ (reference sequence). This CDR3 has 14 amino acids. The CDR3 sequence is CASSFGQVNTEAFF. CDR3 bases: TGTGCCAGCAGCTTCGGTCAGGTGAACACTGAAGCTTTCTTT.